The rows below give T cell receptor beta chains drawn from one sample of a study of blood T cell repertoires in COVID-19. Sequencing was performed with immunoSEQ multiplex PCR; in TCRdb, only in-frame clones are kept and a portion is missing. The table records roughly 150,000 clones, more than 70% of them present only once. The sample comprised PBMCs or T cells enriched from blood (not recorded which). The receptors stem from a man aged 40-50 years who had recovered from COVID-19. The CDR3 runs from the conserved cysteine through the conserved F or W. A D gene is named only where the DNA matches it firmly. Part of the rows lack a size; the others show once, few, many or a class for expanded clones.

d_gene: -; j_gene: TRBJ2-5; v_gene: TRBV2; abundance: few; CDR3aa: CASISRGQKYF; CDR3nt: TGTGCCAGCATTAGTAGGGGCCAGAAGTACTTC
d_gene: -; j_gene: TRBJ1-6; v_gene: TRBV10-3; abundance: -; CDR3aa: CAISDSGSSYNSPLHF; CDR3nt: TGTGCCATCAGTGATTCGGGGAGCTCCTATAATTCACCCCTCCACTTT
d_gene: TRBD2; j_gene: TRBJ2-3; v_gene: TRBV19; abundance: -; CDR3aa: CASSSGRLAGITDTQYF; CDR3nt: TGTGCCAGTAGTTCCGGAAGGCTAGCGGGGATCACAGATACGCAGTATTTT
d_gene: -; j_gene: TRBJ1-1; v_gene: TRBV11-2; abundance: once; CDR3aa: CASSLKQYTEAFF; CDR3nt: TGTGCCAGCAGCTTAAAACAGTACACTGAAGCTTTCTTT
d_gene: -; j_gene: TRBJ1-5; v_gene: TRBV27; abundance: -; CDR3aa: CASCQGGGNQPQHF; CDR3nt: TGTGCCAGCTGCCAGGGTGGAGGCAATCAGCCCCAGCATTTT
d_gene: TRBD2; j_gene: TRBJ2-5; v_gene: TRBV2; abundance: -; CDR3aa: CASRGGDSETQYF; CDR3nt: TGTGCCAGCAGGGGGGGGGACTCGGAGACCCAGTACTTC
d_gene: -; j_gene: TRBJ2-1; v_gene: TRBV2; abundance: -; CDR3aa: CASSEVQARDYNEQFF; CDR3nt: TGTGCCAGCAGTGAAGTGCAGGCACGGGACTACAATGAGCAGTTCTTC
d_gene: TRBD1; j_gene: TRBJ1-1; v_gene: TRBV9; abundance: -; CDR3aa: CASSLRTGPGTEAFF; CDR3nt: TGTGCCAGCAGCCTCCGGACAGGGCCGGGCACTGAAGCTTTCTTT
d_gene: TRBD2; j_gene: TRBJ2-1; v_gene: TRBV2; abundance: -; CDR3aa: CASRSELAGRGEQFF; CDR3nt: TGTGCCAGCCGGTCGGAACTAGCGGGGAGGGGTGAGCAGTTCTTC
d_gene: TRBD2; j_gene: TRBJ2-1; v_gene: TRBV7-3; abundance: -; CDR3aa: CASSLTSGGTDEQFF; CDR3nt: TGTGCCAGCAGCTTAACTAGCGGGGGGACGGATGAGCAGTTCTTC
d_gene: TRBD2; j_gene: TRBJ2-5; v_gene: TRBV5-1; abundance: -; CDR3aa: CASSPGLAGIQETQYF; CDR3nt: TGCGCCAGCAGCCCGGGACTAGCGGGGATACAAGAGACCCAGTACTTC
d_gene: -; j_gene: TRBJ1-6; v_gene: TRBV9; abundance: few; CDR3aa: CASSAGVTPLHF; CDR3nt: TGTGCCAGCAGCGCCGGGGTAACACCCCTCCACTTT
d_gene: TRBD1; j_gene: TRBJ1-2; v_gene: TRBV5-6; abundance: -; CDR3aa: CASSFVQGVYPNYGYTF; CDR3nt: TGTGCCAGCAGCTTCGTACAGGGGGTCTACCCTAACTATGGCTACACCTTC